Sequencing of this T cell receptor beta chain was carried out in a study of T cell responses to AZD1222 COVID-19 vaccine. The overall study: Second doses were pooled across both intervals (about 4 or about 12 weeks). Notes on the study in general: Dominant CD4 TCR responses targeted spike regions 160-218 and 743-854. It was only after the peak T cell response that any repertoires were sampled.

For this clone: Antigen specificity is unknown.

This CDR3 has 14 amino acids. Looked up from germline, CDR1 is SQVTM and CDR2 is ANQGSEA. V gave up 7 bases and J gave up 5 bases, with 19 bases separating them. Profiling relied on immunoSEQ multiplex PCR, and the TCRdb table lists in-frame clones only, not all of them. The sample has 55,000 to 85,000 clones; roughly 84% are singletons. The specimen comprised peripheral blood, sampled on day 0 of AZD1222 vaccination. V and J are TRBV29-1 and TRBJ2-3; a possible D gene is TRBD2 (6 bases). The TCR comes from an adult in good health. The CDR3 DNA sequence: TGCAGCGCCCTGGACGTAACTAGCTTAGATACGCAGTATTTT. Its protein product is CSALDVTSLDTQYF.